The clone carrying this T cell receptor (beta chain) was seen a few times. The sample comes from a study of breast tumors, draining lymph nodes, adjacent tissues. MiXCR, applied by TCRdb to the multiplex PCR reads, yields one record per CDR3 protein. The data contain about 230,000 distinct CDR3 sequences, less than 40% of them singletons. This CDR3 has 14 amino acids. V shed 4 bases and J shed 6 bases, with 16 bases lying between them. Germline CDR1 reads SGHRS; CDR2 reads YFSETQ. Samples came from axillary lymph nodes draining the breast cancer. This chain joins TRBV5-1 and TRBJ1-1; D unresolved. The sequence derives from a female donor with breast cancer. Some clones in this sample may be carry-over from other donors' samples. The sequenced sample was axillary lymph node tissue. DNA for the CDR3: TGCGCCAGCAGCATACCGACTGGGCCGGCTGAAGCTTTCTTT. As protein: CASSIPTGPAEAFF.